This T cell receptor beta chain stems from a study of T cell changes during pregnancy in multiple sclerosis. Data came from immunoSEQ multiplex PCR; TCRdb stores just in-frame clones and leaves some out. The profile shows more than 40,000 clones, 91% of them singletons. The clonotype was recovered from a female donor with multiple sclerosis, enrolled in a pregnancy study. The sequencing used CD8+ T cells from peripheral blood mononuclear cells, collected after pregnancy.

CDR3 sequence reads: CASSPRDRVYEQYF. The CDR3 coding sequence is TGTGCCAGCAGCCCAAGGGACAGGGTTTACGAGCAGTACTTC. The chain recombines TRBV9 with TRBJ2-7; TRBD1 agrees at 9 bases. CDR1 SGDLS and CDR2 YYNGEE come from the germline V gene. The CDR3 covers 14 residues. After removal of 4 bases from V and 4 bases from J, the junction contained 6 bases not matched to a gene.